This T cell receptor (beta chain) was found in a study of OX40 agonist ivuxolimab in advanced cancers. Background on the study: Partial responses were achieved by three patients: one hepatocellular carcinoma, two cutaneous melanoma. Findings and caveats of the study: At 0.1 to 3.0 mg/kg, CD4+ and CD8+ blood T cells expanded clonally by week 6. Among the least clonally expanded were partial responders at 0.1-3.0 mg/kg.

Blood was sampled at baseline, cycle 4 day 1, and cycle 7 day 1. This CDR3 is built from 15 residues. The V gene end was trimmed by 4 bases and the J gene end by 8 bases; junction bases not matched to a gene: 5. The germline CDR1 and CDR2 sequences are GTSNPN and SVGIG (reference sequence). TCRdb's copy holds only in-frame clones and misses some; the assay was immunoSEQ multiplex PCR. The table has around 50,000 clones, around 89% seen once; the top ten hold less than 40%. On this clone itself: Antigen unknown.

The origin of this receptor is an adult with an advanced solid tumor such as melanoma, head and neck, liver or kidney cancer. The chain has TRBV30 and TRBJ2-1, with 16 bases that match TRBD2. The sequencing used CD4+ or CD8+ T cells sorted from blood, collected in a trial of the OX40 agonist ivuxolimab. The CDR3 is CAWKGLAGGPDEQFF. As DNA, the CDR3 is TGTGCCTGGAAGGGACTAGCGGGAGGGCCCGATGAGCAGTTCTTC.